This T cell receptor (beta chain) was sequenced in a study of cytomegalovirus exposure and HLA in healthy donors. Germline V gene data show CDR1 as MDHEN and CDR2 as SYDVKM. The CDR3 consists of 15 residues. V lost 4 bases, J lost 0 bases, and 5 bases stayed unmatched. This clone appeared a single time. Its antigen is not identified. The donors were part of the validation cohort of 120 subjects. That cohort was separate from the first cohort, which comprised roughly 670 subjects. Method: immunoSEQ multiplex PCR; TCRdb's copy keeps in-frame clones and lacks some. The sample lists under 250,000 clones; roughly 87% were seen once. Points from the study as a whole: Some TCR beta chains (more than 150 of them) were listed as cytomegalovirus-associated.

This TCR was recovered from a man younger than 30 in good health and CMV-seropositive. Sequencing input: PBMCs. The rearrangement joins TRBV28 to TRBJ1-2, with 7 bases that match TRBD1. The CDR3 DNA reads TGTGCCAGCAGTTCGACAGGGACGACTAACTATGGCTACACCTTC. Protein: CASSSTGTTNYGYTF.